The sequence of this T cell receptor beta chain was determined in a study of T-cell memory formation after mild COVID-19. General study findings and limits: Clones shrinking from day 15 to 85 showed even CD4/CD8 mixes; later expanders tilted CD4+.

TCRdb called the 5' RACE reads again in MiXCR, with one record for every CDR3 protein. The sample includes 160,000 or so distinct CDR3 sequences, 25% to 40% of them seen just once. This CDR3 has 13 amino acids. Germline V lookup: CDR1 KGHDR, CDR2 SFDVKD. The ends were cut back, 9 bases at V and 3 bases at J, with 13 bases in the middle. Notes on this clonotype: Antigen: not known.

The specimen sequenced was PBMCs or a T cell subset sorted from them (not recorded which). The chain recombines TRBV24-1 with TRBJ1-2; maybe TRBD1 (6 bases). The TCR originated in an adult woman who had mild COVID-19 (a few samples of this study predate the infection). Cell type and time point are not known. CDR3: CATAMGGHYGYTF. The DNA of the CDR3 is TGTGCCACCGCTATGGGGGGCCACTATGGCTACACCTTC.